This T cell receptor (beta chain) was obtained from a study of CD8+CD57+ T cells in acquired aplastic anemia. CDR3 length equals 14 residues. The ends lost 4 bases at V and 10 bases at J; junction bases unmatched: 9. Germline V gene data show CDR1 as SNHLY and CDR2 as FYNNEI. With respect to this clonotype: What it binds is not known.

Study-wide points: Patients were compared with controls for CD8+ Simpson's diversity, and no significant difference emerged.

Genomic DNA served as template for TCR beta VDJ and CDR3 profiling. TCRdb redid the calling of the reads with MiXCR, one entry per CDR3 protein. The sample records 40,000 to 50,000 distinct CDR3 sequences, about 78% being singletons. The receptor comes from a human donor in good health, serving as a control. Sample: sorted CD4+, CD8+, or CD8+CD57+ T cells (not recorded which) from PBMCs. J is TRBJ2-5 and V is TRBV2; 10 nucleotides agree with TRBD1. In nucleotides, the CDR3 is TGTGCCAGCAGTGTCCCCGGGACAGGGGTGAGCCAGTACTTC. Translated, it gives CASSVPGTGVSQYF.